The rows below give T cell receptor beta chains drawn from one sample of a study of cytomegalovirus exposure and HLA in healthy donors. Sequencing used immunoSEQ multiplex PCR; TCRdb keeps in-frame clones, though not all of them. The repertoire shows about 130,000 clones; the top ten hold roughly 1%. The specimen was PBMCs. The receptors were sampled from a man younger than 35 in good health and CMV-seronegative. CDR3s include the opening cysteine and the closing phenylalanine or tryptophan. D genes are given only for firm matches.

len | j_gene | d_gene | v_gene | CDR3aa | CDR3nt
16 | TRBJ2-7 | TRBD1 | TRBV28 | CASSLGQGALSYEQYF | TGTGCCAGCAGTTTGGGGCAGGGGGCCCTTTCCTACGAGCAGTACTTC
15 | TRBJ2-4 | . | TRBV7-2 | CASSYSGSAKNIQYF | TGTGCCAGCAGCTACAGCGGGTCGGCCAAAAACATTCAGTACTTC
14 | TRBJ2-1 | TRBD1 | TRBV5-1 | CASKSRQGVNEQFF | TGCGCCAGCAAATCGAGACAGGGGGTTAATGAGCAGTTCTTC
15 | TRBJ2-3 | TRBD2 | TRBV19 | CASSTSGGLLDTQYF | TGTGCCAGTAGTACCAGCGGGGGCCTCCTCGATACGCAGTATTTT
12 | TRBJ1-1 | . | TRBV2 | CASKTDTQEAFF | TGTGCCAGCAAGACCGACACCCAAGAAGCTTTCTTT
15 | TRBJ1-1 | TRBD1 | TRBV25-1 | CASSDPGQGLSEAFF | TGTGCCAGCAGTGATCCGGGACAGGGTCTTTCTGAAGCTTTCTTT
14 | TRBJ2-2 | . | TRBV7-9 | CASKIEMNTGELFF | TGTGCCAGCAAGATAGAGATGAACACCGGGGAGCTGTTTTTT
15 | TRBJ2-3 | TRBD2 | TRBV7-6 | CASSPRTSGGDTQYF | TGTGCCAGCAGCCCCCGGACTAGCGGGGGAGATACGCAGTATTTT
16 | TRBJ1-1 | TRBD1 | TRBV13 | CASSFRDRGVNTEAFF | TGTGCCAGCAGTTTCCGGGACAGGGGTGTTAACACTGAAGCTTTCTTT
14 | TRBJ2-3 | . | TRBV18 | CASSPLDSTDTQYF | TGTGCCAGCTCACCACTGGACTCCACAGATACGCAGTATTTT
14 | TRBJ2-7 | . | TRBV5-4 | CASSFWESEYEQYF | TGTGCCAGCAGCTTCTGGGAGAGCGAGTACGAGCAGTACTTC
15 | TRBJ2-7 | TRBD2 | TRBV19 | CASSIVGGGTYEQYF | TGTGCCAGTAGTATAGTCGGGGGGGGGACCTACGAGCAGTACTTC
17 | TRBJ2-1 | TRBD2 | TRBV15 | CATSSRPGLAAYNEQFF | TGTGCCACCAGCAGTCGACCGGGACTAGCGGCTTACAATGAGCAGTTCTTC
13 | TRBJ1-1 | . | TRBV6-5 | CASSYSWWTEAFF | TGTGCCAGCAGTTATAGCTGGTGGACTGAAGCTTTCTTT
14 | TRBJ1-1 | . | TRBV5-4 | CASSLAGRAAEAFF | TGTGCCAGCAGCTTGGCCGGCAGGGCAGCTGAAGCTTTCTTT
15 | TRBJ1-2 | TRBD1 | TRBV6-5 | CASSRREGASVGYTF | TGTGCCAGCAGTCGTCGTGAGGGGGCCAGCGTTGGCTACACCTTC
15 | TRBJ2-3 | TRBD1 | TRBV18 | CASSPEDRGTDTQYF | TGTGCCAGCTCACCAGAGGACAGGGGCACAGATACGCAGTATTTT
15 | TRBJ2-5 | . | TRBV19 | CASSIDGLNGETQYF | TGTGCCAGTAGTATAGATGGACTAAATGGGGAGACCCAGTACTTC
16 | TRBJ2-5 | . | TRBV7-3 | CASSPIGGARRETQYF | TGTGCCAGCAGCCCAATTGGGGGGGCGAGGAGAGAGACCCAGTACTTC
15 | TRBJ2-1 | TRBD2 | TRBV28 | CASSGTSRSYNEQFF | TGTGCCAGCAGTGGGACTAGTCGGTCCTACAATGAGCAGTTCTTC
13 | TRBJ1-1 | . | TRBV9 | CASSQQLNTEAFF | TGTGCCAGCAGCCAACAACTGAACACTGAAGCTTTCTTT
11 | TRBJ2-5 | . | TRBV5-1 | CASGPEETQYF | TGCGCCAGCGGCCCGGAGGAGACCCAGTACTTC
16 | TRBJ1-6 | . | TRBV4-1 | CASSQDKGWGLSPLHF | TGCGCCAGCAGCCAAGATAAGGGCTGGGGGCTTTCACCCCTCCACTTT